What follows describes a single TCR beta chain. Data came from immunoSEQ multiplex PCR; TCRdb stores just in-frame clones and leaves some out. The sample shows 110,000 or so clones, approximately 85% of them seen only once. This specimen comes from a study of cytomegalovirus exposure and HLA in healthy donors. The germline V and J ends were trimmed by 2 bases and 3 bases, with 8 bases remaining between them. This CDR3 contains 13 residues. CDR1 MNHEY and CDR2 SVGAGI come from the germline V gene. The gene calls are TRBV6-5 and TRBJ2-7; unclear D gene. Sequenced material: PBMCs. This TCR derives from a woman younger than 35 in good health and CMV-seronegative. DNA for the CDR3: TGTGCCAGCAGTTACACGACTGGCTACGAGCAGTACTTC. The encoded protein is CASSYTTGYEQYF.